A single sample is the source of the 30 T cell receptor beta chains below, sequenced in a study of PD-1 and CTLA-4 blockade in melanoma. Measured with immunoSEQ multiplex PCR; TCRdb has only the in-frame clones, and not every one. The table includes roughly 16,000 clones, around 70% detected once. Specimen: CD8+ T cells from peripheral blood, collected before anti-PD-1 treatment. All receptors derive from a human donor with melanoma.

This clone was recorded once. V and J are TRBV4-2 and TRBJ2-3, with D perhaps TRBD2 (5 bases). Germline CDR1 and CDR2: LGHNA and YNFKEQ. V was pared by 1 base and J by 2 bases, with 16 bases between. CDR3 length: 17 residues. CDR3 region: CASSQGEAGLLTDTQYF. DNA of the CDR3: TGTGCCAGCAGCCAAGGAGAGGCCGGACTGCTCACAGATACGCAGTATTTT.

The chain carries TRBV27 and TRBJ2-1, with TRBD2 as a possible D gene (6 bases). Between the trimmed V and J ends, which lost 0 bases and 8 bases, there was a span of 17 bases. Germline-derived CDR1 and CDR2 are MNHEY and SMNVEV (reference sequence). The CDR3 is 16 residues long. CDR3 region: CASSLSGGLPGHEQFF. Here the CDR3 DNA reads TGTGCCAGCAGTTTATCGGGTGGACTACCCGGACATGAGCAGTTCTTC.

The chain uses TRBV7-9 and TRBJ2-1; 7 bases align to TRBD1. The CDR3 consists of 15 residues. Germline V gives CDR1 SEHNR, CDR2 FQNEAQ (reference sequence). The V gene end was trimmed by 5 bases and the J gene end by 8 bases; junction bases not matched to a gene: 12. The CDR3 DNA reads as TGTGCCAGCAGCCCCCCCGGACAGGCCTGGGATGAGCAGTTCTTC. Its protein is CASSPPGQAWDEQFF.

This clone showed up just once. The V gene is TRBV5-1, the J gene TRBJ2-7, with D possibly matching TRBD1 (5 bases). V lost 2 bases, J lost 1 base, and 13 bases lay in between. The CDR3 length is 15 residues. From germline, CDR1 is SGHRS and CDR2 YFSETQ. CDR3: CASSLYPTESYEQYF. CDR3 nucleotide sequence: TGCGCCAGCAGCTTATACCCGACAGAGTCCTACGAGCAGTACTTC.

The rearrangement links TRBV7-9 to TRBJ2-7, with 8 positions matching TRBD2. With 3 bases clipped from V and 2 bases from J, the junction kept 6 bases outside the gene matches. This CDR3 has 15 amino acids. Germline V gives CDR1 SEHNR, CDR2 FQNEAQ (reference sequence). The CDR3: CASSFGGASPYEQYF. The DNA for the CDR3 is TGTGCCAGCAGCTTCGGGGGGGCTTCCCCCTACGAGCAGTACTTC.

The chain has TRBV6-5 and TRBJ1-1; TRBD1 might be the D (5 bases). Looked up from germline, CDR1 is MNHEY and CDR2 is SVGAGI. V was clipped by 5 bases and J by 5 bases, with 18 bases between them. The CDR3 has 15 residues. CDR3 region: CASSKGRVELTEAFF. CDR3 coding DNA: TGTGCCAGCAGTAAGGGGAGGGTTGAATTAACTGAAGCTTTCTTT.

This clone was seen a handful of times. One junction end disagrees with the germline gene, perhaps due to a read error. CDR3 bases: TGTGCCAGCAGCTTGACAGGGGGCTACGATGAGCAGTTCTTC. Its translation is CASSLTGGYDEQFF. The chain employs TRBV11-2 and TRBJ2-1; 10 positions match TRBD1. CDR1 is SGHAT, CDR2 FQNNGV, per germline. There are 14 residues in the CDR3.

The CDR3 protein is CASSHRFGREPSRDYEQYF. CDR3 nucleotides: TGTGCCAGCAGCCATCGGTTCGGCAGGGAACCTTCCAGAGACTACGAGCAGTACTTC. This chain joins TRBV14 and TRBJ2-7; a weak D match, TRBD1 (5 bases). The CDR3 has 19 residues. V was cut by 3 bases and J by 3 bases, with 27 bases left in between. Germline assignment: CDR1 SGHDN and CDR2 FVKESK.

This chain links TRBV27 with TRBJ2-2; D gene unclear. This CDR3 is 17 amino acids long. The germline gives CDR1 MNHEY, CDR2 SMNVEV (reference sequence). V was trimmed by 2 bases and J by 1 base, leaving 14 bases between them. The CDR3 spells CASSLSFNGMNTGELFF. The CDR3 region has the DNA TGTGCCAGCAGTTTAAGTTTTAACGGTATGAACACCGGGGAGCTGTTTTTT.

The DNA for the CDR3 is TGTGCCAGCAGAACTGGGGGGGTGACTGAAGCTTTCTTT. It specifies CASRTGGVTEAFF. The chain employs TRBV6-5 and TRBJ1-1; TRBD1 might be the D (5 bases). Trimming left V 6 bases short and J 5 bases short, with 13 bases between. The germline V gene encodes CDR1 MNHEY and CDR2 SVGAGI. CDR3 length equals 13 residues.

This clone occurred a few times. As DNA, the CDR3 is TGCAGCGTCAGGACAGGGAAGAACACTGAAGCTTTCTTT. It encodes CSVRTGKNTEAFF. This sequence joins TRBV29-1 and TRBJ1-1; 8 positions match TRBD1. This CDR3 spans 13 amino acids. J gave up 1 base and V 6 bases, and 4 bases lay outside the gene matches. Germline V gives CDR1 SQVTM, CDR2 ANQGSEA.

This chain uses TRBV5-4 with TRBJ1-2; 8 nucleotides match TRBD1. With 3 bases clipped from V and 6 bases from J, the junction kept 7 bases outside the gene matches. CDR3 size: 14 residues. CDR1 is SGHNT, CDR2 YYREEE, per germline (reference sequence). CDR3 sequence (DNA): TGTGCCAGCAGCTGGTGGTCGACAGGGGATGGCTACACCTTC. Protein product: CASSWWSTGDGYTF.

The chain links TRBV11-1 to TRBJ2-2; D possibly corresponds to TRBD2 (6 bases). Trimming stripped 2 bases from V and 4 bases from J, with 11 bases between. The germline V gene has CDR1 SGHAT and CDR2 FQDESV (reference sequence). This CDR3 is 15 amino acids long. CDR3 nucleotide sequence: TGTGCCAGCAGCTTACCGCGCGGGGCCACCGGGGAGCTGTTTTTT. It yields the protein CASSLPRGATGELFF.

The V and J genes are TRBV29-1 and TRBJ2-7; TRBD1 agrees at 7 bases. Germline CDR1 and CDR2: SQVTM and ANQGSEA. V gave up 7 bases and J gave up 0 bases; unmatched junction bases: 6. The CDR3 has 13 residues. CDR3 protein: CSARGPSSYEQYF. The CDR3 nucleotides read TGCAGCGCTAGGGGGCCTAGCTCCTACGAGCAGTACTTC.

The chain uses TRBV10-1 and TRBJ1-2; unclear D gene. Trimming shortened V by 10 bases and J by 6 bases, and 21 bases separated the two germline ends. Germline lookup yields CDR1 WNHNN and CDR2 SYGVQD (reference sequence). This CDR3 is built from 14 residues. In nucleotides, the CDR3 is TGCGCCAAGGATAGCGGACCGTTCCGGGATGGCTACACCTTC. Its translation: CAKDSGPFRDGYTF.

This clone occurred a few times. The J gene is TRBJ2-7, the V gene TRBV29-1, with D unresolved. This CDR3 region has 11 residues. Germline CDR1 is SQVTM and CDR2 is ANQGSEA. V was pared by 8 bases and J by 6 bases, with 14 bases between. CDR3 sequence (DNA): TGCAGCTTGATGTCCCTCACCGAGCAGTACTTC. This codes for CSLMSLTEQYF.

CDR3 bases: TGTGCCAGCAGCCCAGAACTAGCGTCTACCTACGAGCAGTACTTC. It specifies CASSPELASTYEQYF. This chain joins TRBV9 and TRBJ2-7, with 7 bases matching TRBD2. Germline values: CDR1 SGDLS, CDR2 YYNGEE. V trimming: 4 bases; J trimming: 2 bases; junction bases outside the gene matches: 9. CDR3 length equals 15 residues.

The chain couples TRBV4-2 to TRBJ2-3; no definite D call. Germline CDR1 and CDR2: LGHNA and YNFKEQ. Trimming removed 2 bases at V and 2 bases at J, with 14 bases between. The CDR3 contains 16 residues. CDR3 bases: TGTGCCAGCAGCCAATTCGTTCTGCGTGCCACAGATACGCAGTATTTT. This encodes CASSQFVLRATDTQYF.

The gene calls are TRBV5-1 and TRBJ2-1; D might be TRBD1 (5 bases). Trimming took 0 bases from V and 8 from J, leaving 12 bases between them. Germline V gene sequence: CDR1 SGHRS, CDR2 YFSETQ. CDR3 size: 14 residues. The CDR3 protein is CASSLVYARDEQFF. The CDR3 nucleotides read TGCGCCAGCAGCTTGGTGTACGCCAGGGATGAGCAGTTCTTC. The entire variable domain, with the rest obtained from reference TRBV5-1 and TRBJ2-1, is as follows: KAGVTQTPRYLIKTRGQQVTLSCSPISGHRSVSWYQQTPGQGLQFLFEYFSETQRNKGNFPGRFSGRQFSNSRSEMNVSTLELGDSALYLCASSLVYARDEQFFGPGTRLTVL.

The rearrangement joins TRBV12-3 or TRBV12-4 to TRBJ2-2; D might be TRBD2 (6 bases). V lost 6 bases, J lost 3 bases, and 8 bases lay in between. The CDR3 has 13 amino acids. The CDR3 loop is CASSRGYTGELFF. CDR3 bases: TGTGCCAGCAGCCGGGGGTACACCGGGGAGCTGTTTTTT.

The gene calls are TRBV21-1 and TRBJ1-5; the table assigns TRBD1, which was not confirmed against the DNA. TRBV21-1 is given as a pseudogene. This CDR3 comprises 17 residues. This chain's CDR3 is CASSPVKGSEGNQPQHF. Here the CDR3 DNA reads TGTGCCAGCAGTCCCGTGAAGGGGTCCGAAGGCAATCAGCCCCAGCATTTT.

The chain recombines TRBV7-9 with TRBJ1-1; D remains unclear. The germline CDR1 and CDR2 sequences are SEHNR and FQNEAQ (reference sequence). This CDR3 contains 11 residues. The ends were cut back, 2 bases at V and 6 bases at J, with 4 bases in the middle. CDR3: CASSLPAEAFF. CDR3 nucleotide sequence: TGTGCCAGCAGCTTACCCGCTGAAGCTTTCTTT.

The gene calls are TRBV7-9 and TRBJ1-2; possibly TRBD1 for D (6 bases). Trimming stripped 5 bases from V and 8 bases from J, with 15 bases between. Germline loops: CDR1 SEHNR, CDR2 FQNEAQ (reference sequence). The length of the CDR3 is 13 residues. Here the CDR3 DNA reads TGTGCCAGCAGCCCCTGGGGGGCGATAGGCTACACCTTC. Translating gives CASSPWGAIGYTF.

This clone was seen a single time. The chain uses TRBV30 and TRBJ2-3, with D unclear. This CDR3 has 11 amino acids. Germline CDR1 and CDR2: GTSNPN and SVGIG (reference sequence). V lost 0 bases to trimming and J lost 2 bases, with 0 bases between them. This CDR3 is CAWSVTDTQYF. The DNA of the CDR3 is TGTGCCTGGAGTGTCACAGATACGCAGTATTTT.

This sequence joins TRBV2 and TRBJ2-1, with a weak D call TRBD1 (5 bases). Germline CDR1 and CDR2: SNHLY and FYNNEI. The V and J ends lost 3 bases and 7 bases respectively, with 13 bases between them. CDR3 size: 14 residues. CDR3 sequence (DNA): TGTGCCAGCAGTGACCAAGGGGCGAGGAATGAGCAGTTCTTC. Its protein is CASSDQGARNEQFF.

The chain carries TRBV5-6 and TRBJ1-1, with TRBD1 matching 7 bases. The CDR3 covers 14 residues. Germline V CDR1 and CDR2: SGHDT, YYEEEE. Trimming took 4 bases from V and 4 from J; bases not matched to a gene: 7. The DNA of the CDR3 is TGTGCCAGCAGCCAAATGACAGGGATCACTGAAGCTTTCTTT. Encoded protein: CASSQMTGITEAFF.

The chain combines TRBV30 with TRBJ2-3; D possibly corresponds to TRBD2 (5 bases). Germline V lookup: CDR1 GTSNPN, CDR2 SVGIG (reference sequence). This CDR3 comprises 15 residues. V shed 0 bases and J shed 1 base, with 11 bases lying between them. The CDR3 nucleotides read TGTGCCTGGAGTGTACGGGATGGCGGCACAGATACGCAGTATTTT. Protein product: CAWSVRDGGTDTQYF.

J is TRBJ2-7 and V is TRBV7-9; 12 nucleotides line up with TRBD1. Unmatched junction bases numbered 9, after V lost 4 bases and J lost 5 bases. There are 16 residues in the CDR3. Germline CDR1 is SEHNR and CDR2 is FQNEAQ (reference sequence). CDR3 loop: CASSSPGQGAPDEQYF. DNA for the CDR3: TGTGCCAGCAGCTCTCCGGGACAGGGGGCGCCGGACGAGCAGTACTTC.

J is TRBJ1-2 and V is TRBV28, with TRBD1 matching over 7 bases. The CDR3 consists of 15 residues. Germline V lookup: CDR1 MDHEN, CDR2 SYDVKM. Losses at the gene ends were 6 bases for V and 3 bases for J; bases not matched to a gene: 10. Here the CDR3 reads CASRKTDRIHYGYTF. CDR3 DNA: TGTGCCAGCAGAAAAACGGACAGGATCCACTATGGCTACACCTTC.

The chain joins TRBV11-2 to TRBJ1-6; 10 bases fit TRBD1. Looked up from germline, CDR1 is SGHAT and CDR2 is FQNNGV. CDR3 length: 16 residues. With V trimmed by 6 bases and J by 3 bases, 5 bases remained unmatched. CDR3 protein: CASSPGTGVYNSPLHF. CDR3 nucleotides: TGTGCCAGCAGTCCAGGGACAGGGGTCTATAATTCACCCCTCCACTTT.